This TCR beta chain was identified in a study of blood T cell repertoires in COVID-19. Across the whole study: PBMCs, B-cell-depleted T cells, or T cells were the source of the cDNA or gDNA that made up the material.

The CDR3 spans 14 residues. Germline V lookup: CDR1 LNHDA, CDR2 SQIVND (reference sequence). With 6 bases clipped from V and 7 bases from J, the junction kept 5 bases outside the gene matches. The repertoire was sequenced with immunoSEQ multiplex PCR; TCRdb's copy has only in-frame clones and lacks some. Here the sample spans about 410,000 clones, roughly 88% being singletons. Symptom resolution, clearance, or two negative PCRs marked donors in Cohort 3 as recovered. This rearrangement joins TRBV19 to TRBJ1-5; 11 bases fit TRBD1. The TCR was taken from a man aged 18 to 29 who had recovered from COVID-19. Sequencing input: PBMCs or T cells enriched from blood (not recorded which). DNA of the CDR3: TGTGCCAGTAGAGGGACAGGGGGAATACAGCCCCAGCATTTT. Translated: CASRGTGGIQPQHF.